This T cell receptor (beta chain) was captured by sequencing in a study of regulatory T cells in long-lasting Graves disease. Through Arm-PCR of CDR3 regions and iRepertoire HTBI primers, TCR beta libraries were built. From the multiplex PCR reads, TCRdb called clonotypes with MiXCR, one entry per CDR3 protein. In the table there are roughly 360,000 distinct CDR3 sequences, 10% to 15% of which are singletons. This clonotype was seen at least ten times. This CDR3 contains 14 residues. CDR1 is SGHRS and CDR2 is YFSETQ in the germline V gene. Deletions cut 5 bases from V and 1 base from J, with 12 bases between. Time point of the sample: newly diagnosed GD, antithyroid drugs for less than 3 months. RNA from PBMCs was the source of the TCR library. The data were also submitted as part of a second study, on T cells in Graves' hyperthyroidism and ophthalmopathy. That source notes: In the first-round RT-PCR of the TCR CDR3, the HTBI primer set was used.

This specimen was peripheral blood mononuclear cells (PBMCs), taken at new diagnosis, from a patient treated with antithyroid drugs. The clonotype originates from a woman under 30 with Graves disease. The rearrangement uses TRBV5-1 and TRBJ1-1; the D is unclear. For the CDR3, the DNA is TGCGCCAGCAGAGATTCGAGGGAGAACACTGAAGCTTTCTTT. This gives the protein CASRDSRENTEAFF.